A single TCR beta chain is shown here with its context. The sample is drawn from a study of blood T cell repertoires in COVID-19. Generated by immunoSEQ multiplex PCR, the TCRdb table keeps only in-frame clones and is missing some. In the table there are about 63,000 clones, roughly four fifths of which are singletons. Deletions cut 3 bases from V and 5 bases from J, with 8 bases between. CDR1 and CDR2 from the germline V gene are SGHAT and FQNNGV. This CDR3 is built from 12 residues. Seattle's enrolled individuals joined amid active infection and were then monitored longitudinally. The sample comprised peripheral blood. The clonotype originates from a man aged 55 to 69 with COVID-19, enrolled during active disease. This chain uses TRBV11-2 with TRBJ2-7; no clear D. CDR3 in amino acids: CASSLVGDEQYF. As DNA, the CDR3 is TGTGCCAGCAGCTTGGTTGGAGACGAGCAGTACTTC.